Sequencing of this TCR beta chain was carried out in a study of blood T cell repertoires in COVID-19. V lost 0 bases to trimming and J lost 5 bases, with 5 bases between them. Per germline, CDR1 SGDLS and CDR2 YYNGEE. The CDR3 has 13 amino acids. TCRdb's table, derived via immunoSEQ multiplex PCR, lists solely in-frame clones and lacks some. The sample contains 120,000 to 150,000 clones, 70% to 85% of which appear only once. This chain connects TRBV9 to TRBJ2-2; unclear D gene. The material sequenced was peripheral blood. This TCR derives from a human donor in a cohort sampled during active COVID-19. The CDR3, as DNA: TGTGCCAGCAGCGTAGCTACGACCGGGGAGCTGTTTTTT. As protein: CASSVATTGELFF.